What follows is one T cell receptor (beta chain) and its context. The antigen is unknown. The sample comes from a study of radiotherapy plus CTLA-4 blockade in lung cancer. Generated by immunoSEQ multiplex PCR, the TCRdb table keeps only in-frame clones and is missing some. The sample includes about 98,000 clones, around 86% of them seen just once. Germline V gene lookup returns CDR1 MNHNY and CDR2 SVGAGI (reference sequence). The CDR3 has 12 residues. V was shortened by 7 bases and J by 7 bases, with 13 bases between the two germline ends. Study-wide points: Clones of tumor-derived TCRs expanded in blood after radiotherapy plus ipilimumab.

The chain carries TRBV6-6 and TRBJ1-2; D is unresolved. The sample consisted of peripheral blood, taken from a patient treated with radiotherapy plus ipilimumab. This sequence originates from a human donor with non-small cell lung cancer who had a partial response to radiotherapy plus ipilimumab. CDR3 in amino acids: CASKDRRFGYTF. CDR3 coding DNA: TGTGCCAGCAAGGATCGGAGGTTTGGCTACACCTTC.